One and the same sample provided the 20 T cell receptor beta chains below, sequenced in a study of vaccination and CD4 T cells after COVID-19. Cultured CD4+ T cells had their DNA profiled by the Oncomine TCR Beta short-read assay. MiXCR, applied by TCRdb to the PCR reads, yields one record per CDR3 protein. The repertoire holds approximately 15,000 distinct CDR3 sequences, with approximately 60% as singletons. No antigen is known for these receptors. The treatment was: roughly 11-day PBMC culture with coronavirus spike peptide pools or control peptides (ViraFEST assay). Specimen: CD4+ T cells from blood, cultured in vitro, collected after SARS-CoV-2 vaccination. The receptors here all came from a human donor who had recovered from COVID-19.

The J gene is TRBJ2-7, the V gene TRBV19; 8 positions agree with TRBD1. This CDR3 has 13 amino acids. From germline, CDR1 is LNHDA and CDR2 SQIVND (reference sequence). Trimming removed 5 bases from V and 3 bases from J; junction bases left unmatched: 3. The CDR3 bases are TGTGCCAGTAGTCAGGACAGGGACTACGAGCAGTACTTC. This codes for CASSQDRDYEQYF.

This clonotype was seen a few times. The CDR3 spells CAWSVGTGFAQPQHF. CDR3 DNA sequence: TGTGCCTGGAGTGTGGGTACAGGGTTTGCTCAGCCCCAGCATTTT. V gene TRBV30 combines with J gene TRBJ1-5; D is perhaps TRBD1 (6 bases). The CDR3 contains 15 residues. The ends were cut back, 0 bases at V and 6 bases at J, with 15 bases in the middle. Per the germline V gene, CDR1 is GTSNPN and CDR2 is SVGIG (reference sequence).

The CDR3 sequence: CSAAPLRSAGNEQFF. DNA of the CDR3: TGCAGTGCTGCCCCTTTACGGTCCGCGGGCAATGAGCAGTTCTTC. The V and J genes are TRBV20-1 and TRBJ2-1, with TRBD2 as a possible D gene (5 bases). Germline CDR1 and CDR2: DFQATT and SNEGSKA (reference sequence). The CDR3 totals 15 residues. V shed 5 bases and J shed 6 bases, with 20 bases lying between them.

The chain employs TRBV20-1 and TRBJ2-7; the D call may be TRBD1 or TRBD2 (5 bases each). The V end lost 6 bases, the J end lost 6 bases, and 21 bases lay between the germline ends. The CDR3 is made up of 14 amino acids. The V gene's germline CDR1 is DFQATT and CDR2 SNEGSKA (reference sequence). The CDR3 loop is CSARGGPGSSEQYF. CDR3 coding DNA: TGCAGTGCCCGGGGTGGCCCAGGGTCAAGCGAGCAGTACTTC.

The chain couples TRBV19 to TRBJ2-7; D is uncertain. The CDR3 runs 13 residues. V was shortened by 1 base and J by 5 bases, with 9 bases between the two germline ends. Germline assignment: CDR1 LNHDA and CDR2 SQIVND (reference sequence). The CDR3 DNA sequence: TGTGCCAGTAGTATAGGTGGTTACGACGAGCAGTACTTC. Its protein is CASSIGGYDEQYF. Full variable domain (missing parts from reference TRBV19 and TRBJ2-7): DGGITQSPKYLFRKEGQNVTLSCEQNLNHDAMYWYRQDPGQGLRLIYYSQIVNDFQKGDIAEGYSVSREKKESFPLTVTSAQKNPTAFYLCASSIGGYDEQYFGPGTRLTVT.

This clonotype was found a few times. The rearrangement links TRBV30 to TRBJ1-1, with D unresolved. Trimming stripped 3 bases from V and 1 base from J, with 12 bases between. The CDR3 loop spans 14 amino acids. Germline lookup yields CDR1 GTSNPN and CDR2 SVGIG (reference sequence). CDR3 bases: TGTGCCTGGAGGGGCGGAGAAAGGAACACTGAAGCTTTCTTT. This translates into CAWRGGERNTEAFF.

The gene calls are TRBV20-1 and TRBJ2-2, with no clear D. The V gene lost 5 bases and the J gene lost 4 bases, with 8 bases spanning the gap. This CDR3 contains 12 residues. Per the germline V gene, CDR1 is DFQATT and CDR2 is SNEGSKA (reference sequence). The DNA of the CDR3 is TGCAGTGCTTCGACTTCCACCGGGGAGCTGTTTTTT. Translation: CSASTSTGELFF.

This chain connects TRBV29-1 to TRBJ1-2, with 7 nucleotides matching TRBD1. The CDR3 is 12 residues long. Trimming took 1 base from V and 8 from J; bases not matched to a gene: 4. Germline V gene lookup returns CDR1 SQVTM and CDR2 ANQGSEA. This chain's CDR3 is CSVEVVDRGYTF. DNA of the CDR3: TGCAGCGTTGAAGTCGTGGACAGGGGCTACACCTTC.

The chain has TRBV18 and TRBJ2-3; TRBD1 aligns across 8 bases. The CDR3 sequence is 14 residues long. The junction had 5 bases not matched to a gene; V was cut back by 2 bases and J by 7 bases. Per germline, CDR1 KGHSH and CDR2 LQKENI. In DNA form, the CDR3 reads TGTGCCAGCTCACCAGGGCAGGGGGCGAATACGCAGTATTTT. It yields the protein CASSPGQGANTQYF.

This clonotype showed up just a few times. It is unclear where the CDR3 begins or ends on the DNA, so no DNA is shown, and the CDR3 is as TCRdb lists it. The chain combines TRBV19 with TRBJ1-2. Germline V CDR1 and CDR2: LNHDA, SQIVND (reference sequence). The CDR3 extends over 11 residues, inclusive of both ends. The CDR3 sequence is CASTSGYGYTF.

The rearrangement uses TRBV20-1 and TRBJ1-5; D may be TRBD1 (6 bases). The germline V gene encodes CDR1 DFQATT and CDR2 SNEGSKA (reference sequence). Trimming left V 1 base short and J 1 base short, with 11 bases between. This CDR3 comprises 15 residues. The CDR3 region is CSARAGGESNQPQHF. CDR3 DNA: TGCAGTGCTAGAGCGGGGGGCGAGAGCAATCAGCCCCAGCATTTT.

In its sample, this clonotype was seen a few times. The genes are TRBV10-3 and TRBJ2-6; tentatively, D is TRBD1 (6 bases). V dropped 3 bases and J dropped 2 bases, with 20 bases sitting between them. CDR3 length: 19 amino acids. From germline, CDR1 is ENHRY and CDR2 SYGVKD. CDR3 nucleotide sequence: TGTGCCATCAGTGACGGCGCGACAGGCCCCGGTCCTGGGGCCAACGTCCTGACTTTC. Its translation: CAISDGATGPGPGANVLTF.

J is TRBJ2-3 and V is TRBV20-1; no definite D call. Trimming took off 3 bases at V and 4 bases at J, with 5 bases between the two ends. Germline V CDR1 and CDR2: DFQATT, SNEGSKA (reference sequence). The CDR3 covers 11 residues. The CDR3 DNA is TGCAGTGCTAGGTCGGCAGATACGCAGTATTTT. It encodes CSARSADTQYF.

CDR3 amino acids: CSARLGTAETQYF. The DNA of the CDR3 is TGCAGTGCTAGACTGGGGACGGCGGAGACCCAGTACTTC. The V gene is TRBV20-1, the J gene TRBJ2-5, with D perhaps matching TRBD1 or TRBD2 (5 bases each). The CDR3 runs 13 residues. The V gene lost 2 bases and the J gene lost 5 bases, with 12 bases spanning the gap. CDR1 is DFQATT and CDR2 is SNEGSKA in the germline V gene (reference sequence).

A single count supports this clonotype. The V and J genes are TRBV5-4 and TRBJ2-1; 7 positions match TRBD2. Germline V gives CDR1 SGHNT, CDR2 YYREEE (reference sequence). V dropped 0 bases and J dropped 10; count of bases not matched to a gene: 4. CDR3 length: 13 amino acids. Written as DNA, the CDR3 is TGTGCCAGCAGCTTGGAAGGCGGGGGAGAGCAGTTCTTC. This gives the protein CASSLEGGGEQFF.

V usage is TRBV6-1 and J usage is TRBJ2-7; tentatively, D is TRBD2 (6 bases). CDR1 and CDR2 (germline): MNHNS, SASEGT. The CDR3 runs 11 residues. The V gene lost 5 bases and the J gene lost 9 bases, with 11 bases spanning the gap. The CDR3 nucleotides are TGTGCCAGCAGTCAAGGAGGGTGGCAGTACTTC. Residues: CASSQGGWQYF.

The genes are TRBV11-3 and TRBJ1-1, with D hard to call. V was clipped by 1 base and J by 6 bases, with 21 bases between them. The CDR3 loop spans 17 amino acids. In germline, CDR1 is SGHNT, CDR2 YENEEA. CDR3 in amino acids: CASSLGGLAGNGPEAFF. The CDR3 DNA reads as TGTGCCAGCAGCTTAGGAGGGTTGGCGGGAAATGGGCCTGAAGCTTTCTTT. Together with reference TRBV11-3 and TRBJ1-1, the CDR3 gives the full variable domain: EAGVVQSPRYKIIEKKQPVAFWCNPISGHNTLYWYLQNLGQGPELLIRYENEEAVDDSQLPKDRFSAERLKGVDSTLKIQPAELGDSAVYLCASSLGGLAGNGPEAFFGQGTRLTVV.

The rearrangement links TRBV12-3 or TRBV12-4 to TRBJ2-3; 13 nucleotides align to TRBD2. The CDR3 contains 15 residues. After removal of 7 bases from V and 5 bases from J, the junction contained 6 bases not matched to a gene. The CDR3 sequence: CASKGLAGDVDTQYF. As DNA, the CDR3 is TGTGCCAGCAAAGGACTAGCGGGAGATGTAGATACGCAGTATTTT.

The chain combines TRBV27 with TRBJ1-5; 7 bases fit TRBD1. The CDR3 totals 13 residues. Germline V gene sequence: CDR1 MNHEY, CDR2 SMNVEV (reference sequence). Unmatched junction bases numbered 3, after V lost 5 bases and J lost 5 bases. This CDR3 is CASSRQGDQPQHF. The DNA of the CDR3 is TGTGCCAGCAGTCGACAGGGAGATCAGCCCCAGCATTTT.

This chain connects TRBV9 to TRBJ2-1; D gene unclear. The V end was cut by 0 bases, the J end by 4 bases, with 11 bases between. The CDR3 runs 15 residues. Germline V gene data show CDR1 as SGDLS and CDR2 as YYNGEE. In DNA form, the CDR3 reads TGTGCCAGCAGCGTAGAATCATACGGATACAATGAGCAGTTCTTC. Protein product: CASSVESYGYNEQFF.